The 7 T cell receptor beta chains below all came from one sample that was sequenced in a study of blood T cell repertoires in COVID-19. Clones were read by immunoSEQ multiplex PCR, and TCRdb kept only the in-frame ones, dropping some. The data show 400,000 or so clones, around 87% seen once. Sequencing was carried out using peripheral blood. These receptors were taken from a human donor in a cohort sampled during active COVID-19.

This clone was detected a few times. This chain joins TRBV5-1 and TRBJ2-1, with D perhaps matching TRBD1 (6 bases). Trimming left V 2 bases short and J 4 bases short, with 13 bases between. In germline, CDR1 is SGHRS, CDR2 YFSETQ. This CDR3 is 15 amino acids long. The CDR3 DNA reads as TGCGCCAGCAGCTTAGAGGACAGCGCATACAATGAGCAGTTCTTC. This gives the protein CASSLEDSAYNEQFF.

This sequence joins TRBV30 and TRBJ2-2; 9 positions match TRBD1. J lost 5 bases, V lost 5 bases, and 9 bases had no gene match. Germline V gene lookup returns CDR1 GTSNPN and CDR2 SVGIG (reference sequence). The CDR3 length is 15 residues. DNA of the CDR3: TGTGCCTGGGACAAAACAGGGGGCAAGACCGGGGAGCTGTTTTTT. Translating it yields CAWDKTGGKTGELFF.

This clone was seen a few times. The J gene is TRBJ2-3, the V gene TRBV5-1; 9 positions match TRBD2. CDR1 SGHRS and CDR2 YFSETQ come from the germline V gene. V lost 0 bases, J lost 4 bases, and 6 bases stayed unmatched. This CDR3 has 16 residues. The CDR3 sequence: CASSLVLAGVSDTQYF. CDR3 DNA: TGCGCCAGCAGCTTGGTTTTAGCGGGAGTTTCAGATACGCAGTATTTT.

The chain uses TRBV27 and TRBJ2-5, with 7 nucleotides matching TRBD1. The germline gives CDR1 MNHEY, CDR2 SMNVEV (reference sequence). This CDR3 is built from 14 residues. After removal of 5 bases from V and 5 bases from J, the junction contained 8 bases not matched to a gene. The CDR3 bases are TGTGCCAGCAGTCACGGACAGGCTTCGGAGACCCAGTACTTC. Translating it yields CASSHGQASETQYF.

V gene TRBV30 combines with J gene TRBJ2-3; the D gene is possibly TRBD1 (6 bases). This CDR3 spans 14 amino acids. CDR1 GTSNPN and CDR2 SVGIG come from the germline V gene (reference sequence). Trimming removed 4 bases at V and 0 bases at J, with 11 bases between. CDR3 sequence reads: CAWNRDGSTDTQYF. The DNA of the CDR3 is TGTGCCTGGAACAGGGATGGAAGCACAGATACGCAGTATTTT. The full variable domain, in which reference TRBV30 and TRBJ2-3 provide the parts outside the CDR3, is SQTIHQWPATLVQPVGSPLSLECTVEGTSNPNLYWYRQAAGRGLQLLFYSVGIGQISSEVPQNLSASRPQDRQFILSSKKLLLSDSGFYLCAWNRDGSTDTQYFGPGTRLTVL.

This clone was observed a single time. CDR3 DNA sequence: TGTGCCTCCTTGCGAGGTAACACTGAAGCTTTCTTT. Protein sequence: CASLRGNTEAFF. The V call is TRBV30, the J call TRBJ1-1; unclear D gene. The V end lost 7 bases, the J end lost 2 bases, and 11 bases lay between the germline ends. Germline V CDR1 and CDR2: GTSNPN, SVGIG (reference sequence). The CDR3 is 12 amino acids.

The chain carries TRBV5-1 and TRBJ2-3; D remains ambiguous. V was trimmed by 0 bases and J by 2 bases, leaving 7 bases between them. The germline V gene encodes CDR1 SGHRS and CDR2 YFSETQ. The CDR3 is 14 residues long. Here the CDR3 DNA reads TGCGCCAGCAGCTTGGGAGCACCCACAGATACGCAGTATTTT. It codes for CASSLGAPTDTQYF.